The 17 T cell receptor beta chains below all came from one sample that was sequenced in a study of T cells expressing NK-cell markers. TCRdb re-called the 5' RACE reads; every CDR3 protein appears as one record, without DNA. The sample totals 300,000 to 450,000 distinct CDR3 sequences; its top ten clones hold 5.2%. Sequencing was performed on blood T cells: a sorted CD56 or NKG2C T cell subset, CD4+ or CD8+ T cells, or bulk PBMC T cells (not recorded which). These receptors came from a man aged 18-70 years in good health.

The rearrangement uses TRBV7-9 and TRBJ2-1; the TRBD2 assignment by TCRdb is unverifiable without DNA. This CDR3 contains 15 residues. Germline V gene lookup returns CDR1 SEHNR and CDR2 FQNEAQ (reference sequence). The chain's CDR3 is CASSLEGGVGYEQFF.

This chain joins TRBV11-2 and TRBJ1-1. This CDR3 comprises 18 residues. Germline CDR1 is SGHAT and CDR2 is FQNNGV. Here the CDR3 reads CASSLKPRDGLGDTEAFF. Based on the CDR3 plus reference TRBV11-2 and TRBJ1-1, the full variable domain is EAGVAQSPRYKIIEKRQSVAFWCNPISGHATLYWYQQILGQGPKLLIQFQNNGVVDDSQLPKDRFSAERLKGVDSTLKIQPAKLEDSAVYLCASSLKPRDGLGDTEAFFGQGTRLTVV.

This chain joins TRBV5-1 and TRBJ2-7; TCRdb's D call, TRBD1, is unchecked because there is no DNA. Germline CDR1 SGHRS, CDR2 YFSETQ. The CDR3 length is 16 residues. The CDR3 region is CASRRTTGGDSYEQYF.

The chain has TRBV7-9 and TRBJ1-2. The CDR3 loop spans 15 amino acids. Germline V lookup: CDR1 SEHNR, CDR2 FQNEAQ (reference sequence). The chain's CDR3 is CASSRGGASNYGYTF.

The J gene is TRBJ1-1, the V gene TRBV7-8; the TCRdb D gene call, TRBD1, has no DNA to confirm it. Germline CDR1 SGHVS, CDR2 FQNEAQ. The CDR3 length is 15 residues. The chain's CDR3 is CASSFLDRGLTEAFF.

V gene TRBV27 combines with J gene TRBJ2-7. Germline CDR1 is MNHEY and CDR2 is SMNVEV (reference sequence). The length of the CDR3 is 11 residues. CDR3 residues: CASSFSREQYF.

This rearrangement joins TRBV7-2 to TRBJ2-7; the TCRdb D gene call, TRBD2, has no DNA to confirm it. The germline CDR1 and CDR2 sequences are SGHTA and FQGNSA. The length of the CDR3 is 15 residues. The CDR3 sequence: CASSVDRSSPYEQYF.

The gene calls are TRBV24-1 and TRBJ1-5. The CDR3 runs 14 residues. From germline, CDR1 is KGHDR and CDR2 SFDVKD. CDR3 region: CATSDGYSNQPQHF.

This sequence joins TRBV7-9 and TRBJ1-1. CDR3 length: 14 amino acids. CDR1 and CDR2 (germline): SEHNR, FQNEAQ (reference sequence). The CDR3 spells CASSSQVPNTEAFF.

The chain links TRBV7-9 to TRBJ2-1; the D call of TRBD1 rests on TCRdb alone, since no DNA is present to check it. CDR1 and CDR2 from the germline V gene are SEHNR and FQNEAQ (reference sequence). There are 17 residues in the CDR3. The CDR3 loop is CASSPLRLGLGYNEQFF.

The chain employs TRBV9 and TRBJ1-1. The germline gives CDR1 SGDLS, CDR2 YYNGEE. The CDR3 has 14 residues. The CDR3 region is CASSVTAGYSEAFF.

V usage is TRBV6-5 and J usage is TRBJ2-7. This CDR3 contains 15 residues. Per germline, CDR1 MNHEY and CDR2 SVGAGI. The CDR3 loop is CASSYAPYGSYEQYF.

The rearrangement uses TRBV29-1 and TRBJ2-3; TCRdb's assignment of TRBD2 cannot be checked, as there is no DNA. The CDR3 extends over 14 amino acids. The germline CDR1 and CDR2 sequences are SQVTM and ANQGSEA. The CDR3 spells CSVTTGRSTDTQYF.

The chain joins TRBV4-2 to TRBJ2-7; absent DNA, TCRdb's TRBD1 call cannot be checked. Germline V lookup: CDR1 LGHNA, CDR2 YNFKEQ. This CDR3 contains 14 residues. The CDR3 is CASSRDPVTYEQYF.

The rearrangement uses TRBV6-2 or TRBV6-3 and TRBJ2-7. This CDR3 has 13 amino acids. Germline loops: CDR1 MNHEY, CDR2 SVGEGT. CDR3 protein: CASSDRNFDPAYF.

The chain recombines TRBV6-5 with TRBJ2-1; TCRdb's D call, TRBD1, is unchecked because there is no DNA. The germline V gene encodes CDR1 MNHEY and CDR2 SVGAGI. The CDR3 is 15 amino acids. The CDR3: CASSYDRGQGNEQFF.

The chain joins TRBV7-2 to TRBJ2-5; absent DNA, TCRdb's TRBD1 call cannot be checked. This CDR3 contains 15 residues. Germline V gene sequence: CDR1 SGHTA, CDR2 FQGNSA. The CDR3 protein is CASSPRQGIRETQYF.